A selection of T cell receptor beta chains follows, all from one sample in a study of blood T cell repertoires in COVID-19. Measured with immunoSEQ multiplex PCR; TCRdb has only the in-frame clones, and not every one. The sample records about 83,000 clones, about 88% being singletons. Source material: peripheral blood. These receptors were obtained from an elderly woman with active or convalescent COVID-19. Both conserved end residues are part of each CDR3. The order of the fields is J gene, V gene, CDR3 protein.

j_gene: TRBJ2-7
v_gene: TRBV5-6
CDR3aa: CASSLGSGYEQYF

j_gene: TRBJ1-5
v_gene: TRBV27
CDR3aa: CASSFQGSDQPQHF

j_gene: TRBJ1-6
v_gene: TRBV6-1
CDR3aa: CASSDQGAQNSPLHF

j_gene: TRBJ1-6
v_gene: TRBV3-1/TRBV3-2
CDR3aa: CASSQADRFNSPLHF

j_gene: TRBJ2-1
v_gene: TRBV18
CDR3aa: CASSPSTGTHEQFF

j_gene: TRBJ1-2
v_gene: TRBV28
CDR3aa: CASKLDRLTGNYGYTF

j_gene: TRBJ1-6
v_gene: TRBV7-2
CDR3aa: CASSTSSYNSPLHF

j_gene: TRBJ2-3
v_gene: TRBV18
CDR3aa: CASSPGGARETDTQYF

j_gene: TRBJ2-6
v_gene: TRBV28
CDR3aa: CASRAGTGVLGANVLTF

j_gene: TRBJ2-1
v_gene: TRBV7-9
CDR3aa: CASSLEPPTGYNEQFF

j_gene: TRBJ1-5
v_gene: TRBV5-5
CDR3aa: CASSLVAGGGQPQHF

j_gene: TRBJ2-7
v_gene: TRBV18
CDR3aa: CASSSTRDRGNEQYF

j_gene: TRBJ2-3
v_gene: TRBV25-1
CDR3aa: CASSVSTDTQYF

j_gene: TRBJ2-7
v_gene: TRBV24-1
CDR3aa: CATSAGGTAGEQYF

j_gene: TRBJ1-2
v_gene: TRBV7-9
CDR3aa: CASSSERGNYGYTF

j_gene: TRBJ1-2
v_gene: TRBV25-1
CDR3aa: CASSIYYGYTF

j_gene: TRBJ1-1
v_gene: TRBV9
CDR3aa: CASSVEVTGNTEAFF

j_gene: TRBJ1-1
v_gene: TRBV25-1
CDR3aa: CASSELTANTEAFF

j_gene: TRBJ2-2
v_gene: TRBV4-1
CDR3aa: CASSQGARTGVTGELFF

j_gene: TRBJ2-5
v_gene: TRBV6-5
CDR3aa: CASRDRVETQYF

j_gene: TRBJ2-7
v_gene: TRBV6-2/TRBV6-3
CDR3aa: CASSYSKGQGTLYEQYF

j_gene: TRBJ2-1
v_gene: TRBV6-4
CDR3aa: CASSPLAGGYNEQFF

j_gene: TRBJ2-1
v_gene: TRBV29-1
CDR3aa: CSVVEAFNEQFF

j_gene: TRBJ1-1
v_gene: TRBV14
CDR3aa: CASSLAQGTEAFF

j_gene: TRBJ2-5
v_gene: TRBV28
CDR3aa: CASSFSPLAETQYF

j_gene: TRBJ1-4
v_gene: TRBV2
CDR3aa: CASSERDRAPRNEKLFF

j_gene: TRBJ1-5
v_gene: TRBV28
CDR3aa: CASSGDSLGPQHF

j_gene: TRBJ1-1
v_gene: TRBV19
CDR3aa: CASSGQGAATEAFF

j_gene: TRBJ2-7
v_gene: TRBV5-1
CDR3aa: CASSIGQGAGYEQYF

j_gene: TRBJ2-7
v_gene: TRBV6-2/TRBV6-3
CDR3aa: CASSYPGSDRGDSYEQYF

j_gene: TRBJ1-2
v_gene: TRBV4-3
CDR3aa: CASSLTGGSGYGYTF

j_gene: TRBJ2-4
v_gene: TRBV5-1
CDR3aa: CASSPSGTESIQYF

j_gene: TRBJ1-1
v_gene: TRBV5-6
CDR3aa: CASSFMNTEAFF

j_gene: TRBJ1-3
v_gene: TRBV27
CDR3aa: CASSLKRAGNTIYF

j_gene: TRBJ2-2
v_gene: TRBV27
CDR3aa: CASSFRPGQGIPGELFF

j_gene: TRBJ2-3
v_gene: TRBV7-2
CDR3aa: CASSLSSTSGGTDTQYF

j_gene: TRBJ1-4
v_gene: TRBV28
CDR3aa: CASSLSRGRGNEKLFF

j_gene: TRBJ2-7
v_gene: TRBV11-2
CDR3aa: CASSLGAGGYEQYF

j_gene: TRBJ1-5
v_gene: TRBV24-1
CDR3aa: CATSGRQFNQPQHF

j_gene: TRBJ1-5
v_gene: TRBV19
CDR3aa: CASSIDNFREDQPQHF

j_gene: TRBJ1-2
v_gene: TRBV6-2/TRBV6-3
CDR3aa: CASSYGTVNYGYTF

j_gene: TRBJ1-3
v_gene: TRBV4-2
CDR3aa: CASSQGQNSGNTIYF

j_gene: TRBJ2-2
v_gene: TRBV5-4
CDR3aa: CASSFLGVTGELFF

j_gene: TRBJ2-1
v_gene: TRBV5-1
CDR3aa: CASSLVPDPGGGPYNEQFF

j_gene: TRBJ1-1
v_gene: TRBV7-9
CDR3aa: CASSSLRGKAEAFF

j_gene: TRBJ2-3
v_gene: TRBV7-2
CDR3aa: CASSSVAGGDTDTQYF

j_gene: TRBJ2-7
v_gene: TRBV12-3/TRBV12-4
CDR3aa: CASGAGGLNEQYF

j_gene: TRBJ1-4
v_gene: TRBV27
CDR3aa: CASSLIGTGDEKLFF

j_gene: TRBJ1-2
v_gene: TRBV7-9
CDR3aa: CASTLGDANYGYTF

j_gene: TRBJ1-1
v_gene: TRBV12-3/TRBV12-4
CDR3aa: CASRRQGNTEAFF

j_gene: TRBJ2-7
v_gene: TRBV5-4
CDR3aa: CASSTPPRGGEQYF

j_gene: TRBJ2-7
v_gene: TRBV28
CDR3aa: CASSPRESEQYF

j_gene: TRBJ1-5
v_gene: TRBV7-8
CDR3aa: CASSPLGARDQPQHF

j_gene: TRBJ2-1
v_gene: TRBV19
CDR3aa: CASSAGTSGVSEQFF

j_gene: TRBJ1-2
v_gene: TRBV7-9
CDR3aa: CASSRQSGRLDGYTF

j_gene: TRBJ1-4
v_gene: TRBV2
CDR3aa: CASRGREATNEKLFF

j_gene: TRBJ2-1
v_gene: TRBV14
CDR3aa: CASRGARGEQFF

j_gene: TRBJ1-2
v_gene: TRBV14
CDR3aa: CASSQFRGFSVDYGYTF

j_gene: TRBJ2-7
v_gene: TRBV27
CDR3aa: CASSLGLKARGPYEQYF

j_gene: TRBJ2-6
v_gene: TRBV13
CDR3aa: CASSVMGANVLTF